This is a list of T cell receptor beta chains from one sample in a study of blood T cell repertoires in COVID-19. Assay: immunoSEQ multiplex PCR; the TCRdb copy retains only in-frame clones and omits some. The table has under 200,000 clones, roughly four fifths seen once; the top ten hold about 2.5%. Input material: peripheral blood. Every receptor here comes from a woman over 75 with COVID-19, enrolled during active disease. The CDR3 runs from the conserved cysteine through the conserved F or W. The D gene is left open where the match is weak.

CDR3 DNA | CDR3 protein | J gene | D gene | V gene
TGTGCCAGCAGCGTAGACCGGGGGGCTTGGAGCACAGATACGCAGTATTTT | CASSVDRGAWSTDTQYF | TRBJ2-3 | - | TRBV9
TGTGCCAGCAGTTACTCGATGCAGGAGGTCTCCTACGAGCAGTACTTC | CASSYSMQEVSYEQYF | TRBJ2-7 | - | TRBV6-2/TRBV6-3
TGTGCCAGCAGTACCCGGACTAGCGGGAGGCGAAATGAGCAGTTCTTC | CASSTRTSGRRNEQFF | TRBJ2-1 | TRBD2 | TRBV28
TGTGCCAGCAGTGACGAACAGCTTATCTCGGGGATCTACGAGCAGTACTTC | CASSDEQLISGIYEQYF | TRBJ2-7 | - | TRBV6-4
TGTGCCAGTAGTACCTCGACAGGGGGCACTGAAGCTTTCTTT | CASSTSTGGTEAFF | TRBJ1-1 | TRBD1 | TRBV19
TGTGCCAGCAGTTTGGGCGGGCGGTACGAGCAGTACTTC | CASSLGGRYEQYF | TRBJ2-7 | - | TRBV28
TGCGCCAGCAGCTATCGCAATGAGCAGTTCTTC | CASSYRNEQFF | TRBJ2-1 | - | TRBV5-1
TGTGCCAGCTCGCAGTACCCCGACACTGAAGCTTTCTTT | CASSQYPDTEAFF | TRBJ1-1 | - | TRBV18
TGTGCCAGCAGCAGATACAGGGTCACCTACGAGCAGTACTTC | CASSRYRVTYEQYF | TRBJ2-7 | - | TRBV5-8
TGTGCCAGCCGTGTGGTAGCGGGAGGAGTGAATGAGCAGTTCTTC | CASRVVAGGVNEQFF | TRBJ2-1 | TRBD2 | TRBV2
TGCGCCAGCAGCTGGCTCCTAGCGGGAGATTTAGAGACCCAGTACTTC | CASSWLLAGDLETQYF | TRBJ2-5 | TRBD2 | TRBV5-1
TGTGCCAGCTCGCGGGACTCGCCCCATCTCAATGAGCAGTTCTTC | CASSRDSPHLNEQFF | TRBJ2-1 | - | TRBV18
TGTGCCAGCAGCTTAGGGGGCCGATACCGCCTCGAGCAGTACTTC | CASSLGGRYRLEQYF | TRBJ2-7 | - | TRBV21-1
TGTGCCAGCAGCTATACAGGGACGTACACTGAAGCTTTCTTT | CASSYTGTYTEAFF | TRBJ1-1 | - | TRBV11-3
TGTGCCAGCTCACCACGCCCGGGACAGGGAAATTCACCCCTCCACTTT | CASSPRPGQGNSPLHF | TRBJ1-6 | TRBD1 | TRBV18
TGTGCCAGCAGTTTAAATCCGGGACAGGGAGCGTACGAGCAGTACTTC | CASSLNPGQGAYEQYF | TRBJ2-7 | TRBD1 | TRBV27
TGTGCCACCAGTGATTCTCGCCAGGGAAATGAAAAACTGTTTTTT | CATSDSRQGNEKLFF | TRBJ1-4 | - | TRBV24-1
TGTGCGACGCAGGCCCAAACCTACAATGAGCAGTTCTTC | CATQAQTYNEQFF | TRBJ2-1 | - | TRBV2
TGCGCCAGCAGCCAAGCGGGAGGAAATCAGCCCCAGCATTTT | CASSQAGGNQPQHF | TRBJ1-5 | - | TRBV4-1
TGTGCCAGTAGGGGCTTTAGCGAGATCTCGGGCGGGGAGCTGTTTTTT | CASRGFSEISGGELFF | TRBJ2-2 | - | TRBV19
TGTGCCAGCGGAACACAGGGGCCCGTCAACATTCAGTACTTC | CASGTQGPVNIQYF | TRBJ2-4 | TRBD1 | TRBV28
TGTGCCAGCAGTTTGTATTTGTACTATGGCTACACCTTC | CASSLYLYYGYTF | TRBJ1-2 | - | TRBV28
TGTGCTAGTGGTTTCGGACTAGCGGGTAGCTCCTACAATGAGCAGTTCTTC | CASGFGLAGSSYNEQFF | TRBJ2-1 | TRBD2 | TRBV12-5
TGCGCCAGCAGCCAAGATCGGGATATAGATGAGCAGTTCTTC | CASSQDRDIDEQFF | TRBJ2-1 | - | TRBV4-1
TGTGCCAGCAGCCAAGTTAGCGGGGGCTTTTCCGGGGAGCTGTTTTTT | CASSQVSGGFSGELFF | TRBJ2-2 | TRBD2 | TRBV4-2
TGTGCCAGCTCACCCGGGACAGGGAGGCCGTTGGTTCCCCTCCACTTT | CASSPGTGRPLVPLHF | TRBJ1-6 | TRBD1 | TRBV18
TGCAGCGTTGGGGCGGGGGGTGCTGGGGCCAACGTCCTGACTTTC | CSVGAGGAGANVLTF | TRBJ2-6 | TRBD2 | TRBV29-1
TGTGCCAGCAGTCCCAGTACCTATGGCTACACCTTC | CASSPSTYGYTF | TRBJ1-2 | - | TRBV6-5
TGTGCCAGCAGTGAAGGGGCGAAGCGGCTCTTC | CASSEGAKRLF | TRBJ2-7 | - | TRBV2
TGTGCCAGCAGCCGTCTGCAGGGGCCTTACAATGAGCAGTTCTTC | CASSRLQGPYNEQFF | TRBJ2-1 | - | TRBV7-6
TGTGCCAGCTCCGCTTCCAGGTCCTACAATGAGCAGTTCTTC | CASSASRSYNEQFF | TRBJ2-1 | - | TRBV18
TGTGCCAGCTCACCCTCAATTCCGGACACCGGGGAGCTGTTTTTT | CASSPSIPDTGELFF | TRBJ2-2 | - | TRBV18
TGTGCCAGCAGCTTGGCGGGGGGGCGAGAGACCCAGTACTTC | CASSLAGGRETQYF | TRBJ2-5 | TRBD2 | TRBV5-8
TGCAGCGTTGAAGAGGGTAGCGGGGCCCACTACAATGAGCAGTTCTTC | CSVEEGSGAHYNEQFF | TRBJ2-1 | TRBD2 | TRBV29-1
TGTGCCAGCAGCTTAGTTGCAGGGGTCGGTCAGCCCCAGCATTTT | CASSLVAGVGQPQHF | TRBJ1-5 | - | TRBV7-2
TGTGCCAGCAGCCGTATGACAGGGGCCACTGAAGCTTTCTTT | CASSRMTGATEAFF | TRBJ1-1 | TRBD1 | TRBV5-4